This T cell receptor beta chain was sequenced during a study of control samples from healthy donors and cancer patients (TCRdb year 2020). The method behind the library was the immunoSEQ multiplex PCR assay. Entries here come from immuneACCESS through TCRdb and include only in-frame sequences with V and J called. Some clones fail to appear in such tables; in the studies checked, an unresolved V gene covers under half of the shortfall, and the cause of the remainder is unknown. The sample includes 95,000 to 150,000 clones, with roughly 84% observed a single time. Clones ranked in the top ten supply around 9% of the sample. The germline ends are 10 bases apart after V is trimmed by 4 bases and J by 6 bases. The CDR3 contains 13 residues, cysteine and phenylalanine counted. Only the CDR3 DNA is retained, 39 bases long and in frame from the first base. CDR1 and CDR2 were assigned from the germline V gene as ENHRY and SYGVKD.

In regard to this clone: Its antigen target is currently unknown. No much larger clone exists at a distance of one base, and base qualities are not known.

The receptor was derived from a man in his forties or fifties in good health. The sequencing sample was made of blood. The chain joins TRBV10-3 to TRBJ1-5; perhaps TRBD1 is the D gene, with 6 bases matching. The DNA is as follows: TGTGCCATCAGTGGAGGGGGGATTCAGCCCCAGCATTTT. Translation gives CAISGGGIQPQHF.